A single sample gave rise to the 19 T cell receptor beta chains below, sequenced in a study of blood T cell repertoires in COVID-19. This table comes from immunoSEQ multiplex PCR, and its TCRdb copy is limited to in-frame clones, with some not included. The sample shows approximately 31,000 clones, almost 85% of them seen only once. Source material: peripheral blood. These receptors were taken from a man older than 75 with active COVID-19.

The chain is built from TRBV15 and TRBJ1-4; TRBD1 aligns across 10 bases. Germline CDR1 LNHNV, CDR2 YYDKDF (reference sequence). This CDR3 is 15 amino acids long. Trimming removed 4 bases from V and 14 bases from J; junction bases left unmatched: 13. In DNA form, the CDR3 reads TGTGCCACCAGCAAGGGGACGGACAGGGGGACAGGGCTGTTTTTT. Amino acid sequence: CATSKGTDRGTGLFF.

J is TRBJ2-1 and V is TRBV7-9, with 9 bases lining up with TRBD2. Germline V gene lookup returns CDR1 SEHNR and CDR2 FQNEAQ (reference sequence). The CDR3 sequence is 14 residues long. The junction had 9 bases not matched to a gene; V was cut back by 6 bases and J by 9 bases. The chain's CDR3 is CASSFGGGASEQFF. The CDR3 DNA reads as TGTGCCAGCAGTTTCGGCGGGGGGGCCAGTGAGCAGTTCTTC.

The chain combines TRBV10-3 with TRBJ1-1, with D tentatively TRBD1 (5 bases). V was cut by 8 bases and J by 3 bases, with 10 bases left in between. Germline assignment: CDR1 ENHRY and CDR2 SYGVKD. The CDR3 extends over 12 amino acids. The chain's CDR3 is CAIAGGYTEAFF. The CDR3 DNA reads as TGTGCCATCGCCGGGGGATACACTGAAGCTTTCTTT.

The rearrangement joins TRBV5-1 to TRBJ2-3; the D gene is possibly TRBD2 (6 bases). Per the germline V gene, CDR1 is SGHRS and CDR2 is YFSETQ. V lost 4 bases and J 5 bases, leaving 11 bases between the germline ends. The CDR3 has 13 residues. Here the CDR3 reads CASSEGLEDTQYF. The CDR3 DNA is TGCGCCAGCAGCGAGGGACTGGAAGATACGCAGTATTTT. Together with reference TRBV5-1 and TRBJ2-3, the CDR3 gives the full variable domain: KAGVTQTPRYLIKTRGQQVTLSCSPISGHRSVSWYQQTPGQGLQFLFEYFSETQRNKGNFPGRFSGRQFSNSRSEMNVSTLELGDSALYLCASSEGLEDTQYFGPGTRLTVL.

This chain uses TRBV10-3 with TRBJ1-1, with a possible D match to TRBD1 (5 bases). The germline CDR1 and CDR2 sequences are ENHRY and SYGVKD. The CDR3 is 17 amino acids. V was cut by 0 bases and J by 0 bases, with 14 bases left in between. CDR3 sequence: CAISESGRVNLNTEAFF. The CDR3 coding sequence is TGTGCCATCAGTGAGTCAGGCAGGGTGAATTTGAACACTGAAGCTTTCTTT.

The chain is built from TRBV7-9 and TRBJ2-7; 8 nucleotides match TRBD1. Looked up from germline, CDR1 is SEHNR and CDR2 is FQNEAQ (reference sequence). V was clipped by 6 bases and J by 7 bases; unmatched bases: 11. The CDR3 is made up of 14 amino acids. In DNA, the CDR3 is TGTGCCAGCAGTTTCCGGGACAGGTTTAAAGAGCAGTACTTC. It yields the protein CASSFRDRFKEQYF.

This chain uses TRBV4-1 with TRBJ2-7; D is ambiguous. The CDR3 covers 17 residues. Germline CDR1 reads MGHRA; CDR2 reads YSYEKL. The V end was cut by 0 bases, the J end by 3 bases, with 18 bases between. For the CDR3, the DNA is TGCGCCAGCAGCCAAGATTTGAGACGCAGCACAGTCTACGAGCAGTACTTC. Protein: CASSQDLRRSTVYEQYF.

The chain employs TRBV6-1 and TRBJ1-2, with TRBD1 identical over 7 bases. This CDR3 is built from 14 residues. Germline CDR1 is MNHNS and CDR2 is SASEGT. After removal of 3 bases from V and 2 bases from J, the junction contained 3 bases not matched to a gene. The CDR3 is CASSESQGNYGYTF. CDR3 nucleotide sequence: TGTGCCAGCAGTGAGTCACAGGGGAACTATGGCTACACCTTC.

The CDR3 reads CASSEGGRGNTIYF. CDR3 coding DNA: TGTGCCAGCAGTGAAGGGGGCCGTGGAAACACCATATATTTT. The V and J genes are TRBV2 and TRBJ1-3; possible D gene TRBD1, 5 bases. The CDR3 covers 14 residues. Germline V gene lookup returns CDR1 SNHLY and CDR2 FYNNEI. Trimming shortened V by 1 base and J by 3 bases, and 7 bases separated the two germline ends.

This chain links TRBV7-2 with TRBJ2-5; 12 nucleotides align to TRBD2. J gave up 1 base and V 3 bases, and 6 bases lay outside the gene matches. CDR3 size: 17 residues. CDR1 and CDR2 (germline): SGHTA, FQGNSA. The CDR3 nucleotides read TGTGCCAGCAGCTTGCGGACTAGCGGGGACCTCCAAGAGACCCAGTACTTC. It codes for CASSLRTSGDLQETQYF.

This clone is judged medium-sized. The rearrangement uses TRBV5-5 and TRBJ2-1; possibly TRBD1 for D (5 bases). The CDR3 totals 11 residues. Germline assignment: CDR1 SGHKS and CDR2 YYEKEE (reference sequence). The V and J ends lost 4 bases and 9 bases respectively, with 8 bases between them. The CDR3 DNA reads as TGTGCCAGCAGCCTAGGGGTTGAGCAGTTCTTC. Translated: CASSLGVEQFF. Based on the CDR3 plus reference TRBV5-5 and TRBJ2-1, the full variable domain is DAGVTQSPTHLIKTRGQQVTLRCSPISGHKSVSWYQQVLGQGPQFIFQYYEKEERGRGNFPDRFSARQFPNYSSELNVNALLLGDSALYLCASSLGVEQFFGPGTRLTVL.

The gene calls are TRBV30 and TRBJ1-2; the D gene is possibly TRBD1 (5 bases). There are 12 residues in the CDR3. From germline, CDR1 is GTSNPN and CDR2 SVGIG (reference sequence). The ends were cut back, 1 base at V and 6 bases at J, with 9 bases in the middle. The DNA of the CDR3 is TGTGCCTGGAGTGCGGGACTGGATGGCTACACCTTC. Encoded protein: CAWSAGLDGYTF. The complete variable domain, with remaining parts taken from reference TRBV30 and TRBJ1-2, reads SQTIHQWPATLVQPVGSPLSLECTVEGTSNPNLYWYRQAAGRGLQLLFYSVGIGQISSEVPQNLSASRPQDRQFILSSKKLLLSDSGFYLCAWSAGLDGYTFGSGTRLTVV.

The chain combines TRBV2 with TRBJ1-1, with 8 bases matching TRBD1. Germline values: CDR1 SNHLY, CDR2 FYNNEI. Losses at the gene ends were 7 bases for V and 0 bases for J; bases not matched to a gene: 7. The CDR3 runs to 15 residues. CDR3 in DNA: TGTGCCAGCACGATCCAGGGGGCTTTGAACACTGAAGCTTTCTTT. It is translated as CASTIQGALNTEAFF.

The genes are TRBV5-1 and TRBJ1-1; maybe TRBD1 (5 bases). Per germline, CDR1 SGHRS and CDR2 YFSETQ. This CDR3 spans 14 amino acids. Trimming removed 3 bases from V and 0 bases from J, with 9 bases in between. For the CDR3, the DNA is TGCGCCAGCAGCTGGGGGGAACTGAACACTGAAGCTTTCTTT. Translating gives CASSWGELNTEAFF.

This chain links TRBV24-1 with TRBJ2-7, with 10 bases fitting TRBD1. This CDR3 region has 15 residues. CDR1 is KGHDR, CDR2 SFDVKD, per germline. After removal of 5 bases from V and 5 bases from J, the junction contained 8 bases not matched to a gene. The CDR3 region has the DNA TGTGCCACCAGTGCGGGACAGGGGAATTTCCACGAGCAGTACTTC. The encoded protein is CATSAGQGNFHEQYF.

The chain joins TRBV5-1 to TRBJ2-2, with D tentatively TRBD1 (6 bases). The germline gives CDR1 SGHRS, CDR2 YFSETQ. The CDR3 consists of 14 residues. V was cut by 4 bases and J by 2 bases, with 9 bases left in between. The CDR3 DNA is TGCGCCAGCAGCCGGACAGTAAACACCGGGGAGCTGTTTTTT. Translation gives CASSRTVNTGELFF.

The V gene is TRBV11-3, the J gene TRBJ2-5, with 11 bases that match TRBD2. The CDR3 totals 17 residues. V was pared by 1 base and J by 4 bases, with 8 bases of the junction left unmatched. Per germline, CDR1 SGHNT and CDR2 YENEEA. The DNA of the CDR3 is TGTGCCAGCAGCTTAGGACTTAGCGGGGGGGCCGGAGAGACCCAGTACTTC. It codes for CASSLGLSGGAGETQYF. The full variable domain, in which reference TRBV11-3 and TRBJ2-5 provide the parts outside the CDR3, is EAGVVQSPRYKIIEKKQPVAFWCNPISGHNTLYWYLQNLGQGPELLIRYENEEAVDDSQLPKDRFSAERLKGVDSTLKIQPAELGDSAVYLCASSLGLSGGAGETQYFGPGTRLLVL.

The rearrangement joins TRBV7-2 to TRBJ2-5; 11 nucleotides match TRBD1. The V gene's germline CDR1 is SGHTA and CDR2 FQGNSA. The CDR3 totals 14 residues. The V and J ends lost 5 bases and 2 bases, in that order; junction bases with no gene match: 1. CDR3 sequence reads: CASSRDRGQETQYF. The CDR3 coding sequence is TGTGCCAGCAGCAGGGACAGGGGGCAAGAGACCCAGTACTTC.

The chain carries TRBV6-1 and TRBJ1-2, with D unclear. Germline V gives CDR1 MNHNS, CDR2 SASEGT. The CDR3 totals 15 residues. V gave up 0 bases and J gave up 4 bases, with 12 bases separating them. CDR3 nucleotide sequence: TGTGCCAGCAGTGAAGCGCTTAGAGGGCCCTATGGCTACACCTTC. Translated: CASSEALRGPYGYTF.